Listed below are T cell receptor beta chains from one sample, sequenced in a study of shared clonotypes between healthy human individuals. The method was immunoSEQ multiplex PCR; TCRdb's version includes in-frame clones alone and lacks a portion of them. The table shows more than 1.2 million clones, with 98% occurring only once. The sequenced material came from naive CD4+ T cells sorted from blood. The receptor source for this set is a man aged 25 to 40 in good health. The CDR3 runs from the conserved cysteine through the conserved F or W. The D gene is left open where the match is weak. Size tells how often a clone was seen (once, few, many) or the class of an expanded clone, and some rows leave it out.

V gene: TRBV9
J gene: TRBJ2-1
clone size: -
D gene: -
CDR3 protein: CASSAQSPVGEQFF
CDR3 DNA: TGTGCCAGCAGCGCCCAGAGCCCTGTAGGTGAGCAGTTCTTC

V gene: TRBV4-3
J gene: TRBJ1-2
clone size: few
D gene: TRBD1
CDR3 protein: CASSQASGQPFYGYTF
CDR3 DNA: TGCGCCAGCAGCCAAGCATCGGGACAGCCATTCTATGGCTACACCTTC

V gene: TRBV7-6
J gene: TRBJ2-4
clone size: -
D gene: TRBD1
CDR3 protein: CASSLVSGQGTNIQYF
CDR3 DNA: TGTGCCAGCAGCTTAGTATCGGGACAGGGCACAAACATTCAGTACTTC

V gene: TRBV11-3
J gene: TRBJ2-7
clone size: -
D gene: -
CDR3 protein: CASSLSPSSYEQYF
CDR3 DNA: TGTGCCAGCAGCTTATCCCCCAGCTCCTACGAGCAGTACTTC

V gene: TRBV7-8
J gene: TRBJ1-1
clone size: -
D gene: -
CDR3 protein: CASSLVESTEAFF
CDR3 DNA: TGTGCCAGCAGCTTAGTGGAATCCACTGAAGCTTTCTTT

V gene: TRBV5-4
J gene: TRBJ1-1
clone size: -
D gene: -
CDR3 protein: CASSSPSGGNTEAFF
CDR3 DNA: TGTGCCAGCAGCTCCCCCTCGGGGGGGAACACTGAAGCTTTCTTT

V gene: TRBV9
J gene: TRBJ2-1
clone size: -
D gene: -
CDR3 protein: CASSSPRGDEQFF
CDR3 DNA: TGTGCCAGCAGCTCACCCCGGGGAGATGAGCAGTTCTTC

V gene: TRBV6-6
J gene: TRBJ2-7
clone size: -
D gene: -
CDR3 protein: CASSYRVLGNAEQYF
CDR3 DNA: TGTGCCAGCAGTTACAGGGTCTTGGGTAATGCCGAGCAGTACTTC

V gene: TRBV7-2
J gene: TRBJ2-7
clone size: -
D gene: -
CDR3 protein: CASSSRVEDPGKQYF
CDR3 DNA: TGTGCCAGCAGCTCCAGAGTCGAGGATCCTGGAAAGCAGTACTTC

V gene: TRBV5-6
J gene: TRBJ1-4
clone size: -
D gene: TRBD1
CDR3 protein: CASSLDGGQSNEKLFF
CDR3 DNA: TGTGCCAGCAGCTTGGATGGGGGACAGTCCAATGAAAAACTGTTTTTT

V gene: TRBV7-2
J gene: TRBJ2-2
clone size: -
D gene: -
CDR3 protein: CASSRFRWGAGLGAGELFF
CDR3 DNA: TGTGCCAGCAGCAGATTTAGATGGGGAGCGGGTCTTGGAGCCGGGGAGCTGTTTTTT

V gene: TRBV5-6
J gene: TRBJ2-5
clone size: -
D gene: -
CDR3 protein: CASSLEQGRWETQYF
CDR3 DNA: TGTGCCAGCAGCCTCGAACAGGGCAGGTGGGAGACCCAGTACTTC

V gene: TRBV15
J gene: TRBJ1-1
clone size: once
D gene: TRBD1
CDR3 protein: CATSLGGLTEAFF
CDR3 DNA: TGTGCCACCAGCTTAGGGGGCTTAACTGAAGCTTTCTTT

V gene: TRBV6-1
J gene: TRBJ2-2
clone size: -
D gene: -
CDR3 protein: CASSALSISNTGELFF
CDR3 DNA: TGTGCCAGCAGTGCCCTGTCGATTTCGAACACCGGGGAGCTGTTTTTT

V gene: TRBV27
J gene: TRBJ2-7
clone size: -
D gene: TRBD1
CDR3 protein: CASSFTGVYEQYF
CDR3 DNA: TGTGCCAGCAGTTTTACAGGGGTCTACGAGCAGTACTTC

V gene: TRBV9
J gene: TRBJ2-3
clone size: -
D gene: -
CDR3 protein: CASSVRGAADTQYF
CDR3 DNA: TGTGCCAGCAGCGTCCGGGGGGCGGCAGATACGCAGTATTTT

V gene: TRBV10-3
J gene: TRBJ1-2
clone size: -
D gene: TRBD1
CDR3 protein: CAISASSRDRGVRYGYTF
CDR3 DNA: TGTGCCATCAGTGCTTCGTCCCGGGACAGGGGCGTGCGCTATGGCTACACCTTC

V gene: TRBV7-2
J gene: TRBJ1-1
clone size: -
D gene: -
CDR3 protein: CASSLEYSTEAFF
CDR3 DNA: TGTGCCAGCAGCTTAGAGTATTCCACTGAAGCTTTCTTT

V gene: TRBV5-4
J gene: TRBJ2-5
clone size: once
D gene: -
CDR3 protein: CASSSPDGEETQYF
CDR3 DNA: TGTGCCAGCAGCTCCCCGGACGGAGAAGAGACCCAGTACTTC

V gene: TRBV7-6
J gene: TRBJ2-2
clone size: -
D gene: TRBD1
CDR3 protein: CASNVGRGSGELFF
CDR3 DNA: TGTGCCAGCAACGTTGGCAGGGGGTCCGGGGAGCTGTTTTTT

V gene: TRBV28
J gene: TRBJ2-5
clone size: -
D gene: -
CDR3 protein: CASSGRRGSQYF
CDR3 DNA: TGTGCCAGTAGCGGGCGGAGGGGGTCCCAGTACTTC

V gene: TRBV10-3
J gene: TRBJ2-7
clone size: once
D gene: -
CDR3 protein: CAITPRYTVSSYEQYF
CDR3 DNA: TGTGCCATCACCCCCCGATATACGGTGAGCTCCTACGAGCAGTACTTC

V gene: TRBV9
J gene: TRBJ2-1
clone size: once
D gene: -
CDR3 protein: CASSVNGDGYNEQFF
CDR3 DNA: TGTGCCAGCAGCGTCAATGGGGACGGCTACAATGAGCAGTTCTTC

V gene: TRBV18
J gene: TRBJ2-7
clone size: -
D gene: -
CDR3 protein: CASSPFAGGGEQYF
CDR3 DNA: TGTGCCAGCTCACCATTTGCCGGGGGTGGCGAGCAGTACTTC

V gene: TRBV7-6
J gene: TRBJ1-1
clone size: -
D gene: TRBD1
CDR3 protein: CASSWAGTAMNTEAFF
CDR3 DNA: TGTGCCAGCAGCTGGGCCGGGACAGCCATGAACACTGAAGCTTTCTTT

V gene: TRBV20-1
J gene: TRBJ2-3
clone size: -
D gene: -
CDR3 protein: CSAIGGDTQYF
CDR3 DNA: TGCAGTGCTATTGGGGGAGATACGCAGTATTTT

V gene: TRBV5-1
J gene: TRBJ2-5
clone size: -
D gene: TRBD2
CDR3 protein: CASSLSGRGETQYF
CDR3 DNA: TGCGCCAGCAGCCTGAGCGGGAGGGGGGAGACCCAGTACTTC

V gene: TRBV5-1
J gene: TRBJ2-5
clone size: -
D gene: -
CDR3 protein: CASSSGVRETQYF
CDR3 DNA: TGCGCCAGCAGCTCAGGCGTACGAGAGACCCAGTACTTC

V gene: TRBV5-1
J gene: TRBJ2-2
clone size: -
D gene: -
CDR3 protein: CASSLVSGELFF
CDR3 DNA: TGCGCCAGCAGCTTGGTTAGCGGGGAGCTGTTTTTT

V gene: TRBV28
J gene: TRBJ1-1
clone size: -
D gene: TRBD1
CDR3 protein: CASSLAGGTEAFF
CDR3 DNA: TGTGCCAGCAGTTTAGCAGGGGGAACCGAAGCTTTCTTT

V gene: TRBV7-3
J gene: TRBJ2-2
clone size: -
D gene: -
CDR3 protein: CASSPTGNTGELFF
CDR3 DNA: TGTGCCAGCAGCCCAACGGGCAACACCGGGGAGCTGTTTTTT

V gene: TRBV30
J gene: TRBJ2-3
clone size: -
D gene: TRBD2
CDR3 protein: CAWTSLAGLTDTQYF
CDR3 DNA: TGTGCCTGGACGTCACTAGCGGGCCTCACAGATACGCAGTATTTT

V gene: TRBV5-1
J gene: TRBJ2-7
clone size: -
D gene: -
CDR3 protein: CASSLRQGSYEQYF
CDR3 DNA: TGCGCCAGCAGCTTGAGACAAGGATCCTACGAGCAGTACTTC

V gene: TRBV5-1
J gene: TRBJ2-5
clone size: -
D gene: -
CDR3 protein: CASSLDWTSYQETQYF
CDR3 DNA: TGCGCCAGCAGCTTGGATTGGACATCGTACCAAGAGACCCAGTACTTC

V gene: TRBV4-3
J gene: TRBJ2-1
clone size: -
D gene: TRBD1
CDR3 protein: CASSRPTGGPGNEQFF
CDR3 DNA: TGCGCCAGCAGCCGACCCACAGGGGGCCCGGGAAATGAGCAGTTCTTC

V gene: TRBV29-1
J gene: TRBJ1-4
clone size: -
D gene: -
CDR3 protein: CSVESVGADEKLFF
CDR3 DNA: TGCAGCGTTGAATCAGTAGGGGCGGATGAAAAACTGTTTTTT

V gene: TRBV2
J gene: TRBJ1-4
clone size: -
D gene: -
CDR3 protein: CASSVQGREKLFF
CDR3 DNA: TGTGCCAGCAGTGTACAGGGTAGAGAAAAACTGTTTTTT

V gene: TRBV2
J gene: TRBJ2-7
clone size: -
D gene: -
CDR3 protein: CASSQTYEQYF
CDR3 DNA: TGTGCCAGCAGTCAGACCTACGAGCAGTACTTC

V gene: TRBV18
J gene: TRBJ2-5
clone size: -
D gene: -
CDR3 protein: CASSPEVVSPGRETQYF
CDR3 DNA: TGTGCCAGCTCACCAGAGGTGGTCAGCCCGGGGCGTGAGACCCAGTACTTC

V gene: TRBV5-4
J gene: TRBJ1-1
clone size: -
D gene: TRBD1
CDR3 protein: CASSRDRGNTEAFF
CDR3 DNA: TGTGCCAGCAGCCGGGACAGGGGGAACACTGAAGCTTTCTTT

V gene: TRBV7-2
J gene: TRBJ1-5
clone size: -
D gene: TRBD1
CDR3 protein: CASSQWTGGNQPQHF
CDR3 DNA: TGTGCCAGCAGCCAGTGGACAGGGGGAAATCAGCCCCAGCATTTT

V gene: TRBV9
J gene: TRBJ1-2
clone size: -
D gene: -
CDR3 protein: CASSASGSSYGYTF
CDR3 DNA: TGTGCCAGCAGCGCCTCCGGGTCTTCCTATGGCTACACCTTC

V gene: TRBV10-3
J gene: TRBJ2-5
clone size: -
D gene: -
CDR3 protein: CAISVELARGETQYF
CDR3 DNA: TGTGCCATCAGTGTGGAGTTAGCCCGAGGAGAGACCCAGTACTTC

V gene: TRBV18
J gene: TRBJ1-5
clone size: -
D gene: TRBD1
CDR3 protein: CASSKLRQGAPGQPQHF
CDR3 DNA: TGTGCCAGCTCAAAGCTCCGACAGGGGGCGCCGGGCCAGCCCCAGCATTTT

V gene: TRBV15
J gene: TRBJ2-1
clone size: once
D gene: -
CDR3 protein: CATSPIPTYNEQFF
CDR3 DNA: TGTGCCACCAGCCCCATCCCGACCTACAATGAGCAGTTCTTC

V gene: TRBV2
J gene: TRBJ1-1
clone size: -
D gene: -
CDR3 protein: CASSKQRWGNTEAFF
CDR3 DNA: TGTGCCAGCAGTAAACAGCGATGGGGGAACACTGAAGCTTTCTTT

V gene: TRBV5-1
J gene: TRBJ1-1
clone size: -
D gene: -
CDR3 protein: CASSFGKNTEAFF
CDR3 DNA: TGCGCCAGCAGCTTCGGGAAGAACACTGAAGCTTTCTTT

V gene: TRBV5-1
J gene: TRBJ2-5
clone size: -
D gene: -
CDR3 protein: CASRDVREFYQETQYF
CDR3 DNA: TGCGCCAGCAGGGACGTGAGGGAGTTCTACCAAGAGACCCAGTACTTC

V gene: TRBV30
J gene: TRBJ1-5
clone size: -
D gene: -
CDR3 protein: CAWRDNYSNQPQHF
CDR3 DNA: TGTGCCTGGCGCGACAACTATAGCAATCAGCCCCAGCATTTT

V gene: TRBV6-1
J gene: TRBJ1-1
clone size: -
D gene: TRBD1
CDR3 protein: CASSARTGTANTEAFF
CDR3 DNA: TGTGCCAGCAGTGCACGAACCGGGACAGCAAACACTGAAGCTTTCTTT